Listed here are 7 T cell receptor beta chains from one sample, sequenced in a study of blood T cell repertoires in COVID-19. TCRdb's table, derived via immunoSEQ multiplex PCR, lists solely in-frame clones and lacks some. The sample has around 300,000 clones; 80% to 90% are singletons. The sample was PBMCs or T cells enriched from blood (not recorded which). These receptors were taken from a woman aged 18-35 years who had recovered from COVID-19.

The chain is built from TRBV27 and TRBJ1-4, with D possibly matching TRBD1 (6 bases). Trimming took 6 bases from V and 4 from J, leaving 12 bases between them. Germline assignment: CDR1 MNHEY and CDR2 SMNVEV (reference sequence). This CDR3 has 14 amino acids. CDR3 loop: CASRLTGLNEKLFF. The CDR3 region has the DNA TGTGCCAGCAGATTGACAGGTCTTAATGAAAAACTGTTTTTT. Full variable domain (rest looked up from reference TRBV27 and TRBJ1-4): EAQVTQNPRYLITVTGKKLTVTCSQNMNHEYMSWYRQDPGLGLRQIYYSMNVEVTDKGDVPEGYKVSRKEKRNFPLILESPSPNQTSLYFCASRLTGLNEKLFFGSGTQLSVL.

This chain links TRBV5-5 with TRBJ1-1; no firm D call. Looked up from germline, CDR1 is SGHKS and CDR2 is YYEKEE (reference sequence). The CDR3 covers 15 residues. The germline V and J ends were trimmed by 5 bases and 1 base, with 15 bases remaining between them. The CDR3 spells CASSLYIPTNTEAFF. CDR3 bases: TGTGCCAGCAGTCTATATATCCCCACGAACACTGAAGCTTTCTTT.

This clone has only a few counts. The genes are TRBV28 and TRBJ1-2; weak D call: TRBD1 (5 bases). Per the germline V gene, CDR1 is MDHEN and CDR2 is SYDVKM. The V gene lost 2 bases and the J gene lost 2 bases, with 9 bases spanning the gap. The CDR3 is made up of 14 amino acids. This chain's CDR3 is CASSLQGRNYGYTF. In nucleotides, the CDR3 is TGTGCCAGCAGTTTACAGGGTCGGAACTATGGCTACACCTTC.

The chain uses TRBV5-1 and TRBJ2-1; 11 positions agree with TRBD2. The CDR3 sequence is 16 residues long. Germline CDR1 is SGHRS and CDR2 is YFSETQ. V lost 0 bases and J lost 10; bases outside the gene matches: 9. The CDR3 region has the DNA TGCGCCAGCAGCTTGGAACACGGACTAGCGGGTCAGGAGCAGTTCTTC. Its protein product is CASSLEHGLAGQEQFF.

The CDR3 sequence: CASSPGLAGGGETQYF. In nucleotides, the CDR3 is TGTGCCAGCAGCCCAGGACTAGCGGGGGGTGGTGAGACCCAGTACTTC. The chain uses TRBV3-1 (or the pseudogene TRBV3-2) and TRBJ2-5; 14 bases align to TRBD2. This CDR3 has 16 amino acids. Trimming at V came to 4 bases and at J to 5 bases, leaving 6 bases not matched to a gene. From germline, CDR1 is LGHDT and CDR2 YNNKEL (reference sequence).

The chain links TRBV5-8 to TRBJ2-7; TRBD2 is a possible D gene (5 bases). Trimming stripped 0 bases from V and 0 bases from J, with 10 bases between. The CDR3 extends over 15 amino acids. Germline lookup yields CDR1 SGHTS and CDR2 YDEGEE. This chain's CDR3 is CASSLEAGLSYEQYF. CDR3 coding DNA: TGTGCCAGCAGCTTGGAGGCGGGCCTCTCCTACGAGCAGTACTTC.

The V call is TRBV4-2, the J call TRBJ2-1, with D possibly matching TRBD2 (6 bases). CDR1 is LGHNA and CDR2 is YNFKEQ in the germline V gene. Trimming took off 1 base at V and 4 bases at J, with 11 bases between the two ends. The CDR3 runs to 15 residues. The CDR3 region has the DNA TGTGCCAGCAGCCAAGTGCGGGGCGCGTACAATGAGCAGTTCTTC. Its protein is CASSQVRGAYNEQFF.